Shown below are 17 T cell receptor beta chains from a single sample sequenced in a study of T cell repertoires in cytomegalovirus infection. Antigens for these TCRs are unknown. TCRdb recomputed calls from the reads with MiXCR, one row per CDR3 protein. This table has around 300,000 distinct CDR3 sequences, less than 25% appearing once. The sequencing here drew on cultured PBMCs, taken from culture after CMV antigen stimulation. Receptor source: a human donor in good health (CMV status not recorded). Some clones in this sample may be carry-over from other donors' samples.

The chain employs TRBV28 and TRBJ2-5; D call uncertain. The CDR3 is 12 residues long. The germline V gene encodes CDR1 MDHEN and CDR2 SYDVKM. V was shortened by 2 bases and J by 4 bases, with 5 bases between the two germline ends. The CDR3 loop is CASSLTAETQYF. The CDR3 nucleotides read TGTGCCAGCAGTTTAACAGCAGAGACCCAGTACTTC.

The CDR3 protein is CASSRGLAGRGSGANVLTF. The CDR3 region has the DNA TGTGCCAGTAGTAGGGGACTAGCGGGACGTGGCTCTGGGGCCAACGTCCTGACTTTC. V and J are TRBV19 and TRBJ2-6, with TRBD2 identical over 13 bases. V trimming: 4 bases; J trimming: 0 bases; junction bases outside the gene matches: 6. The CDR3 is 19 residues long. CDR1 and CDR2 from the germline V gene are LNHDA and SQIVND (reference sequence).

This clonotype was counted only a few times. The genes are TRBV12-3 or TRBV12-4 and TRBJ1-3; D not resolved. There are 15 residues in the CDR3. Trimming took 2 bases from V and 0 from J, leaving 8 bases between them. The CDR3 loop is CASSLHTSSGNTIYF. The CDR3, as DNA: TGTGCCAGCAGTTTACACACTTCCTCTGGAAACACCATATATTTT.

The chain joins TRBV28 to TRBJ1-1; D unclear. CDR3 length equals 14 residues. Germline loops: CDR1 MDHEN, CDR2 SYDVKM. Trimming took 2 bases from V and 5 from J, leaving 12 bases between them. Written as DNA, the CDR3 is TGTGCCAGCAGTTTACGAGAGCGGAGAACTGAAGCTTTCTTT. This sequence encodes CASSLRERRTEAFF.

The chain uses TRBV6-2 or TRBV6-3 and TRBJ1-1, with TRBD1 matching 9 bases. CDR3 size: 14 residues. V lost 6 bases and J lost 6; bases outside the gene matches: 8. Looked up from germline, CDR1 is MNHEY and CDR2 is SVGEGT. The chain's CDR3 is CASSPDRGNAEAFF. The CDR3 DNA reads as TGTGCCAGCAGCCCGGACAGGGGAAACGCTGAAGCTTTCTTT.

This clonotype appeared a few times. The chain recombines TRBV7-9 with TRBJ2-1, with 7 bases fitting TRBD2. Germline V gene data show CDR1 as SEHNR and CDR2 as FQNEAQ (reference sequence). The junction had 9 bases not matched to a gene; V was cut back by 7 bases and J by 0 bases. The CDR3 extends over 16 amino acids. The chain's CDR3 is CASTRASGISYNEQFF. For the CDR3, the DNA is TGTGCCAGCACCCGGGCTAGCGGAATCTCCTACAATGAGCAGTTCTTC.

The V and J genes are TRBV5-4 and TRBJ1-2; tentative D call: TRBD1 (5 bases). V shed 5 bases and J shed 6 bases, with 17 bases lying between them. CDR1 is SGHNT and CDR2 is YYREEE in the germline V gene (reference sequence). The CDR3 loop spans 14 amino acids. Here the CDR3 DNA reads TGTGCCAGCAGTTACGGGACCCCGGGGGATGGCTACACCTTC. It is translated as CASSYGTPGDGYTF.

The sample holds a few counts of this clonotype. The rearrangement joins TRBV10-3 to TRBJ2-5, with 9 nucleotides matching TRBD2. This CDR3 comprises 16 residues. The germline V gene encodes CDR1 ENHRY and CDR2 SYGVKD. After removal of 3 bases from V and 3 bases from J, the junction contained 8 bases not matched to a gene. CDR3 in amino acids: CAISEGGRALEETQYF. The CDR3 bases are TGTGCCATCAGTGAAGGCGGGAGGGCCTTAGAAGAGACCCAGTACTTC.

There are many counts of this clonotype. The chain links TRBV7-2 to TRBJ2-1, with 12 bases matching TRBD2. Germline CDR1 reads SGHTA; CDR2 reads FQGNSA. This CDR3 has 17 amino acids. Germline trimming cut 1 base from V and 5 bases from J; bases unmatched to any gene: 6. The chain's CDR3 is CASSLELAGGRDNEQFF. Written as DNA, the CDR3 is TGTGCCAGCAGCTTAGAACTAGCGGGAGGCAGGGACAATGAGCAGTTCTTC. The complete variable domain, with remaining parts taken from reference TRBV7-2 and TRBJ2-1, reads GAGVSQSPSNKVTEKGKDVELRCDPISGHTALYWYRQSLGQGLEFLIYFQGNSAPDKSGLPSDRFSAERTGGSVSTLTIQRTQQEDSAVYLCASSLELAGGRDNEQFFGPGTRLTVL.

This clonotype has ten or more counts. This chain links TRBV7-6 with TRBJ2-1, with 10 bases identical to TRBD2. The CDR3 has 15 residues. Germline loops: CDR1 SGHVS, CDR2 FNYEAQ. Trimming at V came to 5 bases and at J to 9 bases, leaving 10 bases not matched to a gene. CDR3 in amino acids: CASSTRAGGLGEQFF. In nucleotides, the CDR3 is TGTGCCAGCAGCACCCGAGCGGGAGGGTTGGGTGAGCAGTTCTTC.

The V call is TRBV11-2, the J call TRBJ2-2; 8 bases match TRBD2. From germline, CDR1 is SGHAT and CDR2 FQNNGV. The CDR3 is 17 amino acids. Germline trimming cut 0 bases from V and 4 bases from J; bases unmatched to any gene: 7. This chain's CDR3 is CASSLDSRLATTGELFF. CDR3 nucleotides: TGTGCCAGCAGCTTAGATAGTAGACTAGCGACCACCGGGGAGCTGTTTTTT.

As DNA, the CDR3 is TGCAGTGCTAGTCCAGCGGGAGTCTTCGGGGATACGCAGTATTTT. Its protein is CSASPAGVFGDTQYF. The rearrangement uses TRBV20-1 and TRBJ2-3; TRBD2 matches at 8 bases. This CDR3 is 15 amino acids long. Germline loops: CDR1 DFQATT, CDR2 SNEGSKA (reference sequence). V lost 3 bases, J lost 6 bases, and 11 bases stayed unmatched.

CDR3 loop: CASSLQGMEQFF. The CDR3 region has the DNA TGTGCCAGCAGTTTGCAGGGGATGGAGCAGTTCTTC. The genes are TRBV12-3 or TRBV12-4 and TRBJ2-1; D might be TRBD1 (6 bases). This CDR3 has 12 amino acids. V lost 3 bases to trimming and J lost 10 bases, with 10 bases between them.

The V gene is TRBV7-8, the J gene TRBJ1-3; the D gene is possibly TRBD1 (5 bases). In germline, CDR1 is SGHVS, CDR2 FQNEAQ. The CDR3 totals 15 residues. Trimming left V 5 bases short and J 2 bases short, with 13 bases between. The CDR3 nucleotides read TGTGCCAGCAGCCCAGACCAGGGCGCTGGAAACACCATATATTTT. It encodes CASSPDQGAGNTIYF. Drawing the rest from reference TRBV7-8 and TRBJ1-3, the complete variable domain is GAGVSQSPRYKVAKRGQDVALRCDPISGHVSLFWYQQALGQGPEFLTYFQNEAQLDKSGLPSDRFFAERPEGSVSTLKIQRTQQEDSAVYLCASSPDQGAGNTIYFGEGSWLTVV.

The chain employs TRBV6-5 and TRBJ1-4; TRBD1 might be the D (6 bases). The CDR3 contains 16 residues. The germline gives CDR1 MNHEY, CDR2 SVGAGI. Trimming stripped 0 bases from V and 6 bases from J, with 14 bases between. CDR3 amino acids: CASSYSWGRGDEKLFF. For the CDR3, the DNA is TGTGCCAGCAGTTACTCATGGGGGCGAGGGGATGAAAAACTGTTTTTT.

This clonotype has just a few counts. The chain has TRBV7-9 and TRBJ2-6; D is unresolved. The CDR3 consists of 17 residues. Germline V CDR1 and CDR2: SEHNR, FQNEAQ (reference sequence). Deletions cut 6 bases from V and 4 bases from J, with 19 bases between. DNA of the CDR3: TGTGCCAGCAGGCCCCCTTTGCGATTAGCCGGGGCCAACGTCCTGACTTTC. The encoded protein is CASRPPLRLAGANVLTF.

This clonotype was counted ten times or more. This chain connects TRBV12-3 or TRBV12-4 to TRBJ2-7; TRBD1 matches at 8 bases. The CDR3 totals 16 residues. With 6 bases clipped from V and 5 bases from J, the junction kept 15 bases outside the gene matches. Here the CDR3 reads CASRRGQGILYDEQYF. The CDR3 DNA follows: TGTGCCAGCAGACGAGGACAGGGCATACTGTACGACGAGCAGTACTTC.